These T cell receptor beta chains were read from a single sample in a study of blood T cell repertoires in COVID-19. Sequenced by immunoSEQ multiplex PCR; TCRdb stores in-frame clones only, minus some. The table has some 150,000 clones, around four fifths seen once. Sample: peripheral blood. The receptors come from a woman in her thirties or forties with active or convalescent COVID-19. CDR3s include the opening cysteine and the closing phenylalanine or tryptophan. Each record gives: J gene, clone size, D gene, V gene, CDR3 protein, CDR3 DNA. D genes are given only for firm matches. Not all rows give a size; the values are once, few, many and, for expanded clones, a class.

J: TRBJ1-3
size: .
D: .
V: TRBV7-6
CDR3: CASSLGASGGDTIYF
DNA: TGTGCCAGCAGCTTAGGGGCTTCGGGGGGGGACACCATATATTTT

J: TRBJ1-2
size: .
D: TRBD1
V: TRBV7-9
CDR3: CASSLDFGTGQGYTF
DNA: TGTGCCAGCAGCTTAGATTTCGGGACAGGGCAAGGCTACACCTTC

J: TRBJ1-6
size: .
D: TRBD1
V: TRBV7-2
CDR3: CASSLNRGGNNSPLHF
DNA: TGTGCCAGCAGCTTAAACAGGGGCGGAAATAATTCACCCCTCCACTTT

J: TRBJ2-2
size: few
D: TRBD1
V: TRBV19
CDR3: CASSKRQGARTGELFF
DNA: TGTGCCAGTAGTAAACGACAGGGGGCGCGGACCGGGGAGCTGTTTTTT

J: TRBJ2-3
size: .
D: TRBD2
V: TRBV5-1
CDR3: CASTGRDGLTDTQYF
DNA: TGCGCCAGCACCGGGAGGGACGGACTCACAGATACGCAGTATTTT

J: TRBJ1-2
size: .
D: TRBD1
V: TRBV7-2
CDR3: CASSLGTGGDYGYTF
DNA: TGTGCCAGCAGCTTAGGGACAGGGGGCGACTATGGCTACACCTTC

J: TRBJ2-3
size: .
D: TRBD1
V: TRBV6-6
CDR3: CASSYSGTGSTDTQYF
DNA: TGTGCCAGCAGTTACTCTGGGACAGGTAGCACAGATACGCAGTATTTT

J: TRBJ1-1
size: .
D: .
V: TRBV6-4
CDR3: CASRKNGLDRLNTEAFF
DNA: TGTGCCAGCAGAAAGAATGGTCTGGACAGATTGAACACTGAAGCTTTCTTT

J: TRBJ1-5
size: .
D: TRBD1
V: TRBV18
CDR3: CASSRFGGGEGQPQHF
DNA: TGTGCCAGCTCACGATTTGGAGGGGGCGAGGGTCAGCCCCAGCATTTT

J: TRBJ1-1
size: .
D: .
V: TRBV18
CDR3: CASSPENRENTEAFF
DNA: TGTGCCAGCTCACCCGAAAACAGGGAGAACACTGAAGCTTTCTTT

J: TRBJ2-3
size: .
D: TRBD2
V: TRBV10-1
CDR3: CASSERGRGGTDTQYF
DNA: TGCGCCAGCAGTGAGCGAGGGCGGGGGGGCACAGATACGCAGTATTTT